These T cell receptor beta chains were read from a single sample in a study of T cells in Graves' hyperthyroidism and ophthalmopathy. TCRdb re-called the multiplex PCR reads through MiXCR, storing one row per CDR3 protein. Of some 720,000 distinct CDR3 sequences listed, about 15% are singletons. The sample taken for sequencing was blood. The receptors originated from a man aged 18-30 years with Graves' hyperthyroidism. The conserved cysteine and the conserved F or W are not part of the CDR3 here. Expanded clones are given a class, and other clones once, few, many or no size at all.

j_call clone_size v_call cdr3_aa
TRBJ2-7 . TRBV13 ASSFGDFYEQY
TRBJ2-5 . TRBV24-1 ATSDFRDTSKETQY
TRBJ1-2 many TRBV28 ASFSLKRGSNYGYT
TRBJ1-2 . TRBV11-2 ASSLGGSVYGYT
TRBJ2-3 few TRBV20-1 SAPGTSVTDTQY
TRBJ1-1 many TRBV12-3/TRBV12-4 ASTRGGHTEAF
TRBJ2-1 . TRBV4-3 ASSQKGPRQGSYNEQF
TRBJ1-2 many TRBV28 ASSLPGFYGYT
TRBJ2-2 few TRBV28 ASSWRRTSGRGTGELF
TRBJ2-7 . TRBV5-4 ASSPGLAGSSYEQY
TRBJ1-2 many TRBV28 ASSTTGGSPMAGYT
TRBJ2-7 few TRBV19 ASSISGLREQY
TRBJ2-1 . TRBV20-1 SARREGTSIYNEQF
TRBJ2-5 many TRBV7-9 ASSVRWGGAEETQY
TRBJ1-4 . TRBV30 AWEGGGVGKLF
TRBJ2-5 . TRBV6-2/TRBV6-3 ASSHPQGQETQY
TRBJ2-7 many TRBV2 ASSVSSGRRSDEQY
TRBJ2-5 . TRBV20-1 SASSNRAAGETQY
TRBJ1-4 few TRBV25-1 ARFPGVKMTNEKLF
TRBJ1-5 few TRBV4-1 ASSQYYSNQPQH
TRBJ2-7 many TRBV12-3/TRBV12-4 ASSQDRTYDDSGEQY
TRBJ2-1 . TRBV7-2 ASSSLAGGKYNEQF
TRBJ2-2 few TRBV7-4 ASRPSGTNTGELF
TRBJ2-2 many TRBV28 ASRGWGDTGELF
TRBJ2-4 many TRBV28 ASSRIETGNIQY
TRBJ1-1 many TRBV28 ASSTYPGPRNTEAF
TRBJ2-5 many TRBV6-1 ASRDTGHPSETQY
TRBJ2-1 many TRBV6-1 ASRGLAGGHNEQF